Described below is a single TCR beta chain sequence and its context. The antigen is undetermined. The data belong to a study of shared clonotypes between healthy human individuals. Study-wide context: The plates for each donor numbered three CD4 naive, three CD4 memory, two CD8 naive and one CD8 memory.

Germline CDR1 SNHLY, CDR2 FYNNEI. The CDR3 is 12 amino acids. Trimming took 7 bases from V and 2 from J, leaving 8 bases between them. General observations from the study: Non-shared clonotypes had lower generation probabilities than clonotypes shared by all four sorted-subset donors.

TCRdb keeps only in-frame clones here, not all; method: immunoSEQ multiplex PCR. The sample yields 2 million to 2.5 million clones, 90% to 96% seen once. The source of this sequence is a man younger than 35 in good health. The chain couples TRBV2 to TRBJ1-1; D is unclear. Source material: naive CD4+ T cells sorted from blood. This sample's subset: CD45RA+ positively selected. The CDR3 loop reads CASNYANTEAFF. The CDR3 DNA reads TGTGCCAGCAACTACGCCAACACTGAAGCTTTCTTT.